This T cell receptor beta chain was recorded in a study of cytomegalovirus exposure and HLA in healthy donors. Background on the study: The Caucasian-associated ancestry cluster contained about 80% of the 300 to 400 genotyped donors.

Donors had nominal health at sampling but likely had unrecorded immune exposures. 13 Jbeta primers and 60 Vbeta primers were used for the PCR. The protocol was immunoSEQ multiplex PCR, while the TCRdb copy is restricted to in-frame clones and leaves out a portion. This table holds over 70,000 clones, 80% found once. The CDR3 consists of 12 residues. Germline CDR1 and CDR2: LNHNV and YYDKDF (reference sequence). V gave up 0 bases and J gave up 11 bases, with 10 bases separating them. This clone was observed a few times. Its antigen is not identified. Overall study findings and caveats: Later analysis indicated greater clonal expansion among HLA-associated TCR beta chains than among equally common other chains. About 87% or about 30% of the time was how often most TCR beta V segments were productive, according to an earlier analysis.

The chain has TRBV15 and TRBJ1-1; the D gene is possibly TRBD1 (5 bases). The sample was PBMCs. The source of this sequence is a man between 18 and 35 years old in good health and CMV-seronegative. The CDR3 region has the DNA TGTGCCACCAGCAGAGATCAGGGAGGGGCTTTCTTT. It is translated as CATSRDQGGAFF.